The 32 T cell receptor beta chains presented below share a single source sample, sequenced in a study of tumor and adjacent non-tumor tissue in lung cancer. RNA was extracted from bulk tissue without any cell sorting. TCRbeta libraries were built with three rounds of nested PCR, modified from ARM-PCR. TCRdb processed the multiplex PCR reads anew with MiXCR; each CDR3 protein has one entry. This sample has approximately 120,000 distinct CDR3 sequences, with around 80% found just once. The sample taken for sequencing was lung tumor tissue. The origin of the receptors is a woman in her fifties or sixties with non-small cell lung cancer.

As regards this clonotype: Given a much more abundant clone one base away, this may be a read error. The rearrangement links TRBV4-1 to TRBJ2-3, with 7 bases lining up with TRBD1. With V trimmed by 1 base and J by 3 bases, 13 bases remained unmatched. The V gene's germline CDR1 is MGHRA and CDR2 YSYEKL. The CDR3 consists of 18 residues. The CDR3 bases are TGCGCCAGCAGCCAAGGTGGTTTCAGGGGGTCCGTTACAGATACGCAGTATTTT. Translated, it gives CASSQGGFRGSVTDTQYF.

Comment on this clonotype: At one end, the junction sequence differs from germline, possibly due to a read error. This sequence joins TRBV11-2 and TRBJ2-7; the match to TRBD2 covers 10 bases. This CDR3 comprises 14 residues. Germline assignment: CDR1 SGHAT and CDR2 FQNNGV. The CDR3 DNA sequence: TGTACCAGCAGTCCCACTAGCGGGGTTTACGAGCAGTACTTC. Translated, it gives CTSSPTSGVYEQYF.

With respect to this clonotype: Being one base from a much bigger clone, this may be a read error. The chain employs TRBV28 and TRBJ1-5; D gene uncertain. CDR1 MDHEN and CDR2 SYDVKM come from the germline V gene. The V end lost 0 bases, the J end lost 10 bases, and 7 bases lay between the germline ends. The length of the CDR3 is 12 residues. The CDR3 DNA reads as TGTGCCAGCAGTTTATGGGCCCATCCCCAGCATTTT. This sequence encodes CASSLWAHPQHF.

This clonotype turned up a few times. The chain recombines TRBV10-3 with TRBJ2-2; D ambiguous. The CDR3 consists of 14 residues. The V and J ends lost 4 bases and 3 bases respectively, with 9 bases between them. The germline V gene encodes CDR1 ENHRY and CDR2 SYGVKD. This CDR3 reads CAISAQSDTGELFF. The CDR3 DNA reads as TGTGCCATCAGTGCACAATCGGACACCGGGGAGCTGTTTTTT.

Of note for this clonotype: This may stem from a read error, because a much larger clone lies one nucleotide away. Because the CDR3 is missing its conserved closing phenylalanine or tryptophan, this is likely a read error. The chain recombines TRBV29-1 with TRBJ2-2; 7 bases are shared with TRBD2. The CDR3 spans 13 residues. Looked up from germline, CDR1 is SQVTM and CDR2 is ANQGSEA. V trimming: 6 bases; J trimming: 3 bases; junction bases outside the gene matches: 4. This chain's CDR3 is CSVQAGYTGELFS. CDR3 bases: TGCAGCGTCCAAGCGGGGTACACCGGGGAGCTGTTTTCT.

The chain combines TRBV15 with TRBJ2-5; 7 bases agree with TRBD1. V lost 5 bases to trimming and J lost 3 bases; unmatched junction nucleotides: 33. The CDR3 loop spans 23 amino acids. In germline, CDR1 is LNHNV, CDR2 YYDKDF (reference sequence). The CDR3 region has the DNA TGTGCCACCAGCTGGGACAGCCAGCCTTCGCGTGAGGGCCCTAGAAAAGCGAAAGAGACCCAGTACTTC. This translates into CATSWDSQPSREGPRKAKETQYF.

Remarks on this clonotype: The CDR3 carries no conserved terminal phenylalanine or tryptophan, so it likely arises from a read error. This CDR3 is CASKPGGLANEQFL. Written as DNA, the CDR3 is TGTGCCAGCAAACCGGGGGGTTTAGCGAATGAGCAGTTCTTA. This rearrangement joins TRBV2 to TRBJ2-1; 7 nucleotides line up with TRBD2. Germline V gene lookup returns CDR1 SNHLY and CDR2 FYNNEI. The CDR3 is 14 residues long. Trimming at V came to 7 bases and at J to 7 bases, leaving 10 bases not matched to a gene.

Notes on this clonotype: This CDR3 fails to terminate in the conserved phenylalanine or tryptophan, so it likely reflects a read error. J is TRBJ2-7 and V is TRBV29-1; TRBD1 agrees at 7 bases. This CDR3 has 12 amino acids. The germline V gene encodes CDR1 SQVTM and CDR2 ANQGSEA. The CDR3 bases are TGCAACGTTGAGGGACAGACCTACAAGCAGTACATC. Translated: CNVEGQTYKQYI.

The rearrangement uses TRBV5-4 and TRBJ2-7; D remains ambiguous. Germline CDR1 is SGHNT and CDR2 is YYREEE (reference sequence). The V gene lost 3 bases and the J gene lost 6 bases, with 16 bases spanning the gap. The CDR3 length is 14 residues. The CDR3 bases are TGTGCCAGCAGCTCCCTGGACCCCGCCGGCGAGCAGTACTTC. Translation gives CASSSLDPAGEQYF.

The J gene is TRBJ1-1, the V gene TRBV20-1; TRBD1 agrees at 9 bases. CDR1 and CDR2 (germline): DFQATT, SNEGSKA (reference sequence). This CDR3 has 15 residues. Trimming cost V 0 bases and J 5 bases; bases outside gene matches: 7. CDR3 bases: TGCAGTGCTAGAGATCATTGGACAGGGGATACTGAAGCTTTCTTT. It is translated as CSARDHWTGDTEAFF.

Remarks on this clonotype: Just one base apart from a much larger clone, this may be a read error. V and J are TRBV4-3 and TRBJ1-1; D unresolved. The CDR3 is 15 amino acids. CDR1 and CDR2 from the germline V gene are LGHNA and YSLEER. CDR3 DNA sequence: TGCGCCAGCAGACAAGAGTGGGGTGTTCAAGCTGAAGCTTTCTTT. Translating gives CASRQEWGVQAEAFF.

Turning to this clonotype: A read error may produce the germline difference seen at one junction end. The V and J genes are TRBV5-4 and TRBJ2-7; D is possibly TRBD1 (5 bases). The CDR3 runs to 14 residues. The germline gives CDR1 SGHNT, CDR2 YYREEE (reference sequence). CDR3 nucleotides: TGTGCCAGCAGTTTGGGGCCATTCTCCTACGAGCAGTACTTC. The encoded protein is CASSLGPFSYEQYF.

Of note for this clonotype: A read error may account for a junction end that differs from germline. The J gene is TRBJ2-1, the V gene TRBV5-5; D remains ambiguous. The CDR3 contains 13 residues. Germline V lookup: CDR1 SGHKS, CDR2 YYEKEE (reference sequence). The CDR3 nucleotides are TGTGCCAGCAACTTGGGTAGCAACAATCAGCAGTTCTTC. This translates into CASNLGSNNQQFF.

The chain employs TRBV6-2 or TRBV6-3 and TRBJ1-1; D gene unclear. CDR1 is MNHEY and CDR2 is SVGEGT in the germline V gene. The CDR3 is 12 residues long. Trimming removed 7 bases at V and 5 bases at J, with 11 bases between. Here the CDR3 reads CASNPFSTEAFF. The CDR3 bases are TGTGCCAGCAACCCCTTTTCAACTGAAGCTTTCTTT.

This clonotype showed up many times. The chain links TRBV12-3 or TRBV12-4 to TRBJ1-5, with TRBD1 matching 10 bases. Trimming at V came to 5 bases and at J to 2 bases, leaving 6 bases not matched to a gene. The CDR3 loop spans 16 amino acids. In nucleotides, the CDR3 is TGTGCCAGCAGTCGGACAGGGGGATCGGGCAATCAGCCCCAGCATTTT. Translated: CASSRTGGSGNQPQHF.

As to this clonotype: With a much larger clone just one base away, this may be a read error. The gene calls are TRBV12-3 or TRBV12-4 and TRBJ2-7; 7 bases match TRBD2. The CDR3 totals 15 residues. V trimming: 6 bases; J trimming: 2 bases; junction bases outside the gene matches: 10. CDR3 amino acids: CASRPRQRGTYEQYF. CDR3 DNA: TGTGCCAGCAGACCCCGGCAGCGGGGTACCTACGAGCAGTACTTC.

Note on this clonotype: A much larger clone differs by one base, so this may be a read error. The CDR3 is CTSSLGPESQETQYF. The CDR3, as DNA: TGCACCAGCAGCTTAGGCCCTGAGAGCCAAGAGACCCAGTACTTC. The J gene is TRBJ2-5, the V gene TRBV5-1; D uncertain. In germline, CDR1 is SGHRS, CDR2 YFSETQ. The CDR3 is 15 residues long. Full variable domain (outside the CDR3, taken from reference TRBV5-1 and TRBJ2-5): KAGVTQTPRYLIKTRGQQVTLSCSPISGHRSVSWYQQTPGQGLQFLFEYFSETQRNKGNFPGRFSGRQFSNSRSEMNVSTLELGDSALYLCTSSLGPESQETQYFGPGTRLLVL.

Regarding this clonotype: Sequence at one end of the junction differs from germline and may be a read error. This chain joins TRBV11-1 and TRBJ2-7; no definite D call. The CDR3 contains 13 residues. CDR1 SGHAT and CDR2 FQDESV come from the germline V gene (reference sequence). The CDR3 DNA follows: TGTGTCAGCAGCTTAGGACCTTCCTACGAGCGGTACTTC. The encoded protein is CVSSLGPSYERYF.

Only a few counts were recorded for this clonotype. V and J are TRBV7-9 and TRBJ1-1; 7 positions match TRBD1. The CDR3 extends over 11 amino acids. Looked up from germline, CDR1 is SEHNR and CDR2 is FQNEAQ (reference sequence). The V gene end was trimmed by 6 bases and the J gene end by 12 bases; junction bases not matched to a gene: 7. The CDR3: CASSAGGSPFF. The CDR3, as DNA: TGTGCCAGCAGTGCAGGGGGGAGTCCTTTCTTT.

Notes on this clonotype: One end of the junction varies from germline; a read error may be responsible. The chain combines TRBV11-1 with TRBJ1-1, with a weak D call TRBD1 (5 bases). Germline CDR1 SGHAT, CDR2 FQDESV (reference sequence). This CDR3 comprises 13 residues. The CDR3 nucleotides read TGTACCAGTAGCCGGGACTACAACACTGAAGCTTTCTTT. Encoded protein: CTSSRDYNTEAFF.

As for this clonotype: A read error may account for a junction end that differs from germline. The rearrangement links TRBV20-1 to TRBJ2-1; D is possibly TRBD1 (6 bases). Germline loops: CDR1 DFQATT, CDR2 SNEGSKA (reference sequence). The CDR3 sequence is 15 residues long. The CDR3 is CSARDLGGVGIEQSF. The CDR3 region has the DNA TGCAGTGCTAGAGATTTAGGGGGAGTCGGGATTGAGCAGTCCTTC.

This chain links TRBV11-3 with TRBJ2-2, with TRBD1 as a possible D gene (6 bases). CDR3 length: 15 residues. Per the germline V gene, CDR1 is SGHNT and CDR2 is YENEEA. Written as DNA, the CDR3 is TGTGCTAGCGCCTTATCAGGGGTAAACACCGGGGAGCTGTTTTTT. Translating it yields CASALSGVNTGELFF.

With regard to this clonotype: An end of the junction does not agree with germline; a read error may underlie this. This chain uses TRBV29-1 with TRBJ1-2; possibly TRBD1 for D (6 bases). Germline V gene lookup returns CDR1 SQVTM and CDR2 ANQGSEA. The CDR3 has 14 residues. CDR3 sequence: CSAKNSRDNYGYTF. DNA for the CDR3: TGCAGCGCCAAAAACTCAAGGGACAACTATGGCTACACGTTC.

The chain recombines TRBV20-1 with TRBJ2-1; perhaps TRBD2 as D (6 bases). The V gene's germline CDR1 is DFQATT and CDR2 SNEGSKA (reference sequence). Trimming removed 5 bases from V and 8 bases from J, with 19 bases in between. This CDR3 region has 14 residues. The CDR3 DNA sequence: TGCAGTGCTCCGATGCGGCGGGGTAGACATGAGCAGTTCTTC. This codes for CSAPMRRGRHEQFF.

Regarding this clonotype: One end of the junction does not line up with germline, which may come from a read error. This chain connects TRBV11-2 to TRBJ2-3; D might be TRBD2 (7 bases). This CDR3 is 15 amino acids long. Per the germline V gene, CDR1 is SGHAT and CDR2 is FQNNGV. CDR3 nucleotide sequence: TGTGCCAACAGCTTATGGAACGGGAGGACAGATATGCAGTATTTT. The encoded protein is CANSLWNGRTDMQYF.

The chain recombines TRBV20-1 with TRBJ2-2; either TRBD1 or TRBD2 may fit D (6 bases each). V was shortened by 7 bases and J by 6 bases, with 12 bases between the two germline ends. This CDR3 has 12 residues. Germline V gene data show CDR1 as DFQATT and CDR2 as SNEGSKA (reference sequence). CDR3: CSGRRGSGELFF. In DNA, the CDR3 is TGCAGTGGCCGGAGGGGGTCCGGGGAGCTGTTTTTT.

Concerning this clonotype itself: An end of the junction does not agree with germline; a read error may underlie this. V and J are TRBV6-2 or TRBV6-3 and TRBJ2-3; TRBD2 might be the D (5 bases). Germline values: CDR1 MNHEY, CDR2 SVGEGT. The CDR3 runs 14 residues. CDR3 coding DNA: TGTACCAGCAGTTACGGAGCTAGCACAGATATGCAGTATTTT. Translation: CTSSYGASTDMQYF.

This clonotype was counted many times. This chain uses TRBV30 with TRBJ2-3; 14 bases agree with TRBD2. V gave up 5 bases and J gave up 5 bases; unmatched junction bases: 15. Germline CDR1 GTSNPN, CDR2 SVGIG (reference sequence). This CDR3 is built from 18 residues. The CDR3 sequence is CAWRTTPGLAGGIDTQYF. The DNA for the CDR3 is TGTGCCTGGCGGACAACCCCAGGACTAGCGGGAGGAATAGATACGCAGTATTTT.

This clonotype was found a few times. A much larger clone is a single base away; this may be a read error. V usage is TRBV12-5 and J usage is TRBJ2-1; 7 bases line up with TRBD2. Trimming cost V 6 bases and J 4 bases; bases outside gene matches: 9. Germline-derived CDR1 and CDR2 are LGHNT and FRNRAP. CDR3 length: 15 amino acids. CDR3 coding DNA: TGTGCTAGTGGCCGATCCGGGACTAAATACAATGAGCAGTTCTTC. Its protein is CASGRSGTKYNEQFF. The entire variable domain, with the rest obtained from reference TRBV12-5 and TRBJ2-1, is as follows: DARVTQTPRHKVTEMGQEVTMRCQPILGHNTVFWYRQTMMQGLELLAYFRNRAPLDDSGMPKDRFSAEMPDATLATLKIQPSEPRDSAVYFCASGRSGTKYNEQFFGPGTRLTVL.

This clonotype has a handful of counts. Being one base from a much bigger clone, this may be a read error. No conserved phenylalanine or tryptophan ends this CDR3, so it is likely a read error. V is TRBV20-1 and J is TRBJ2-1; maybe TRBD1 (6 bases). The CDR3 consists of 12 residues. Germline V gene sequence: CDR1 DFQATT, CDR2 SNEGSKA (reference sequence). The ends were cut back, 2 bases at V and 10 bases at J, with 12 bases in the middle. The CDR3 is CSARPRDTEQFL. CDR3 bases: TGCAGTGCTAGACCCCGGGACACCGAGCAGTTCTTA.

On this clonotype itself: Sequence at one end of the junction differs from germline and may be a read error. The CDR3 spells CSVAERTANTEASF. CDR3 in DNA: TGCAGTGTAGCTGAACGGACAGCGAACACTGAAGCTTCCTTT. The chain has TRBV29-1 and TRBJ1-1; perhaps TRBD1 as D (6 bases). This CDR3 spans 14 amino acids. Germline-derived CDR1 and CDR2 are SQVTM and ANQGSEA.

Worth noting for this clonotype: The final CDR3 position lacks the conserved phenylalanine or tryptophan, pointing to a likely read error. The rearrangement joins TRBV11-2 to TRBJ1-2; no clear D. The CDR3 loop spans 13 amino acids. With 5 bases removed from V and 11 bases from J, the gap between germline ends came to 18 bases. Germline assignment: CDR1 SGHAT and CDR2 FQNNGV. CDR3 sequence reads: CASSVDRLTGYTL. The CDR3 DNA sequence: TGTGCCAGCAGCGTGGATCGTTTAACGGGGTACACCTTA.